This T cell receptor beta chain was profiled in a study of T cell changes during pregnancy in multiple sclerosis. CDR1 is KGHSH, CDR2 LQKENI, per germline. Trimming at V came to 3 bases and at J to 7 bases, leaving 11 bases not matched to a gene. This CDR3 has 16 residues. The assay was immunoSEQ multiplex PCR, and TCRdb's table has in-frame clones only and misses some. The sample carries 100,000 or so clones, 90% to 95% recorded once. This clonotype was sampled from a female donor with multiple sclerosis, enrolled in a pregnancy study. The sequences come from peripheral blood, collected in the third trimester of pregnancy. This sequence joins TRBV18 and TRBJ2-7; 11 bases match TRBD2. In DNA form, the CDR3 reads TGTGCCAGCTCACCTTCAGGACTAGCGGGCAAAGGTGAGCAGTACTTC. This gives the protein CASSPSGLAGKGEQYF. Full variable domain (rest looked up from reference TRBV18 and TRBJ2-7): NAGVMQNPRHLVRRRGQEARLRCSPMKGHSHVYWYRQLPEEGLKFMVYLQKENIIDESGMPKERFSAEFPKEGPSILRIQQVVRGDSAAYFCASSPSGLAGKGEQYFGPGTRLTVT.